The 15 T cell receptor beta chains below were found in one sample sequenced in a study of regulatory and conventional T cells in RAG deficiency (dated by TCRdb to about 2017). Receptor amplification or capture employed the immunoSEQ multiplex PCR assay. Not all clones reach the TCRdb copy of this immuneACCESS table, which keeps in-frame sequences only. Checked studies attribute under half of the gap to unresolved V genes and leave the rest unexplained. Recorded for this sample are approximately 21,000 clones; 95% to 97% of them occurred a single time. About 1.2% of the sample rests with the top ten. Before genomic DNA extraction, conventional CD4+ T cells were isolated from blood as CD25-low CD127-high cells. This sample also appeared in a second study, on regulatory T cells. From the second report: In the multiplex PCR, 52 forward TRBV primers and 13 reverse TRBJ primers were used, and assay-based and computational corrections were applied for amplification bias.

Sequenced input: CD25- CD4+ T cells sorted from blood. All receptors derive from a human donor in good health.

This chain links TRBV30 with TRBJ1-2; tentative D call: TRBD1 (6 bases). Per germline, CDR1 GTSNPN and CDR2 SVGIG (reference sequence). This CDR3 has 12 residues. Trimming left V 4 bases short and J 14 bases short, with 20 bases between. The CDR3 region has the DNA TGTGCCTGGACTAGGGAAGGACAGCCCTTAACCTTC. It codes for CAWTREGQPLTF.

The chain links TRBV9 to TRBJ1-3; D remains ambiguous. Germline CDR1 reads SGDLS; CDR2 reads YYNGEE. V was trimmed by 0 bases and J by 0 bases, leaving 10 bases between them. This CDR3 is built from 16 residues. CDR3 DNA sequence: TGTGCCAGCAGCGTAGCTTTTGGCCTCTCTGGAAACACCATATATTTT. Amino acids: CASSVAFGLSGNTIYF.

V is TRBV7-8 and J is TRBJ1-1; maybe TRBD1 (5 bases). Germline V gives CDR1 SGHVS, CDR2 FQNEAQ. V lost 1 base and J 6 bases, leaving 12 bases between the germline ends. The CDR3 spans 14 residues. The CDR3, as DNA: TGTGCCAGCAGCTTAGTTCTGGGGCCATCTGAAGCTTTCTTT. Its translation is CASSLVLGPSEAFF. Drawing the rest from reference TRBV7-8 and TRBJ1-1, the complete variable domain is GAGVSQSPRYKVAKRGQDVALRCDPISGHVSLFWYQQALGQGPEFLTYFQNEAQLDKSGLPSDRFFAERPEGSVSTLKIQRTQQEDSAVYLCASSLVLGPSEAFFGQGTRLTVV.

CDR3 coding DNA: TGTGCCAGCAGCCCGGGGGGAGTTAACTATGGCTACACCTTC. This sequence encodes CASSPGGVNYGYTF. The chain employs TRBV21-1 and TRBJ1-2. TRBV21-1 is recorded as a pseudogene. CDR3 size: 14 residues.

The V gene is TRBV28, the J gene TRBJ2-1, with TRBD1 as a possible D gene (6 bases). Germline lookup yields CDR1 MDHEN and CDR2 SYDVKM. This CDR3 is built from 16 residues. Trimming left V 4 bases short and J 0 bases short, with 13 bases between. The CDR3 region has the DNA TGTGCCAGCAGTTCATACAGGGTGAGCTCCTACAATGAGCAGTTCTTC. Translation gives CASSSYRVSSYNEQFF. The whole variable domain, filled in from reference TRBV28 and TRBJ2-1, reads DVKVTQSSRYLVKRTGEKVFLECVQDMDHENMFWYRQDPGLGLRLIYFSYDVKMKEKGDIPEGYSVSREKKERFSLILESASTNQTSMYLCASSSYRVSSYNEQFFGPGTRLTVL.

The DNA for the CDR3 is TGTGCCAGCAGCCCCACCACCGGGACTACGGGGACCATATATTTT. It codes for CASSPTTGTTGTIYF. The V gene is TRBV11-1, the J gene TRBJ1-3; D is perhaps TRBD1 (5 bases). Germline values: CDR1 SGHAT, CDR2 FQDESV (reference sequence). The CDR3 has 15 residues. The V end was cut by 5 bases, the J end by 10 bases, with 21 bases between.

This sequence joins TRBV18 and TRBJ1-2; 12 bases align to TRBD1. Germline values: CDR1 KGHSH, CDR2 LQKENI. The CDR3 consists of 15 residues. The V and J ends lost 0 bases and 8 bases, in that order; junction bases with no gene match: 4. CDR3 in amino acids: CASSPPGQGAVGYTF. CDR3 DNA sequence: TGTGCCAGCTCACCACCGGGACAGGGGGCTGTAGGCTACACCTTC.

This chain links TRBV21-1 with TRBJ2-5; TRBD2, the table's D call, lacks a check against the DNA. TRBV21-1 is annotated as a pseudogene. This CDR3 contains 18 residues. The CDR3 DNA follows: TGTGCCAGCAGCAAAGCGCTTGGACCGGGGGGGTGGCAAGAGACCCAGTACTTC. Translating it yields CASSKALGPGGWQETQYF.

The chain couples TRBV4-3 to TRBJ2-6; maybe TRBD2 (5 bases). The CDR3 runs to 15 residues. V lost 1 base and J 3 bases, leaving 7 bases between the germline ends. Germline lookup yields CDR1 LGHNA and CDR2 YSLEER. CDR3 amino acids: CASSQAGVGANVLTF. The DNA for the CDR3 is TGCGCCAGCAGCCAAGCCGGGGTTGGGGCCAACGTCCTGACTTTC.

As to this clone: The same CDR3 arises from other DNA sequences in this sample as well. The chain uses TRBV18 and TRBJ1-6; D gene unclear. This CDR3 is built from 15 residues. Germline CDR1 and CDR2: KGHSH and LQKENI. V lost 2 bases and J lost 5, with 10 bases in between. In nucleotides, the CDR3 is TGTGCCAGCTCACCATCACAGCTCGATAATTCACCCCTCCACTTT. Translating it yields CASSPSQLDNSPLHF. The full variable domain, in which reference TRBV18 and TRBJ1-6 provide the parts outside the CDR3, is NAGVMQNPRHLVRRRGQEARLRCSPMKGHSHVYWYRQLPEEGLKFMVYLQKENIIDESGMPKERFSAEFPKEGPSILRIQQVVRGDSAAYFCASSPSQLDNSPLHFGNGTRLTVT.

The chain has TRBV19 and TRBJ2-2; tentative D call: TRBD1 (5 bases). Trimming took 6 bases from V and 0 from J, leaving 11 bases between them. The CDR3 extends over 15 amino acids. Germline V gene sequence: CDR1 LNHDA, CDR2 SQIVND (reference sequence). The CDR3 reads CASRTGTANTGELFF. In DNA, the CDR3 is TGTGCCAGTAGAACAGGTACTGCGAACACCGGGGAGCTGTTTTTT.

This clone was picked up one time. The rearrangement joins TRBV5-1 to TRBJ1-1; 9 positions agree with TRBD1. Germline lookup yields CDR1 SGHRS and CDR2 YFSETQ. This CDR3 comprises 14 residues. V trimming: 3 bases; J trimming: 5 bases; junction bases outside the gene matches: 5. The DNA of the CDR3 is TGCGCCAGCAGCTCGGGACAGGGCATGACTGAAGCTTTCTTT. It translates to CASSSGQGMTEAFF.

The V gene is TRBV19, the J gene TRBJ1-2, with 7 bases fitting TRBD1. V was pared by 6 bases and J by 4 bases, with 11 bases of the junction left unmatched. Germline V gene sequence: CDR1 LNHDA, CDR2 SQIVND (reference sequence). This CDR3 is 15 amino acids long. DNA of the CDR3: TGTGCCAGTAGAGGATCAACAGGGGAAAGCTATGGCTACACCTTC. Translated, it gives CASRGSTGESYGYTF.

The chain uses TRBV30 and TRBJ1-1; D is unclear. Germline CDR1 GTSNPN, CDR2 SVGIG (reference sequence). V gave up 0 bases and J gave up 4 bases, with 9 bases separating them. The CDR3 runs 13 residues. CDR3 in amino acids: CAWSVRGSTEAFF. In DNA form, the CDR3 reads TGTGCCTGGAGTGTCCGAGGGAGCACTGAAGCTTTCTTT.

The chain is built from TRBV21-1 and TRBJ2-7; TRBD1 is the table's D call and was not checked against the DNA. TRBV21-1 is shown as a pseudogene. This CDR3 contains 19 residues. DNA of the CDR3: TGTGCCAGCACCCTCCTCCTTTGGACAGTCATTTCCAGCTCCTACGAGCAGTACTTC. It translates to CASTLLLWTVISSSYEQYF.